The clone carrying this TCR beta chain was seen once. Germline V CDR1 and CDR2: KGHSH, LQKENI. J gave up 2 bases and V 3 bases, and 1 base lay outside the gene matches. The CDR3 spans 14 residues. This sample stems from a study of cytomegalovirus exposure and HLA in healthy donors. PCR amplification relied on 60 Vbeta primers (plus 13 Jbeta primers). TCRdb keeps only in-frame clones here, not all; method: immunoSEQ multiplex PCR. The data contain approximately 210,000 clones, about 88% of them seen just once; the ten biggest clones take up 1.5% to 2%. The sequence derives from a woman younger than 35 in good health and CMV-seronegative. Sequencing used PBMCs. The chain employs TRBV18 and TRBJ2-3; TRBD2 matches at 8 bases. This CDR3 reads CASSPGLATDTQYF. CDR3 nucleotides: TGTGCCAGCTCACCTGGACTAGCCACAGATACGCAGTATTTT.